Presented here are 20 T cell receptor beta chains from one specimen sequenced in a study of human thymus T cells. Sequenced by immunoSEQ multiplex PCR; TCRdb stores in-frame clones only, minus some. The table records 86,000 or so clones, 90% to 98% of them present only once. Thymus specimens were resections from corrective heart surgery. The sample consisted of thymus tissue. These receptors came from a boy under three years old with a congenital heart defect but otherwise immunologically healthy.

The chain combines TRBV7-9 with TRBJ2-3, with D unresolved. Per the germline V gene, CDR1 is SEHNR and CDR2 is FQNEAQ (reference sequence). Trimming removed 0 bases at V and 1 base at J, with 5 bases between. The length of the CDR3 is 14 residues. This CDR3 reads CASSLATGTDTQYF. CDR3 nucleotides: TGTGCCAGCAGCTTAGCAACAGGCACAGATACGCAGTATTTT.

J is TRBJ2-1 and V is TRBV6-6, with D unresolved. The CDR3 is 13 amino acids. CDR1 and CDR2 (germline): MNHNY, SVGAGI (reference sequence). The ends were cut back, 4 bases at V and 4 bases at J, with 8 bases in the middle. CDR3 coding DNA: TGTGCCAGCAGTTTGACTGTTTACAATGAGCAGTTCTTC. This sequence encodes CASSLTVYNEQFF.

This chain joins TRBV4-2 and TRBJ2-3, with unresolved D. V dropped 0 bases and J dropped 2 bases, with 18 bases sitting between them. The CDR3 spans 18 residues. CDR1 LGHNA and CDR2 YNFKEQ come from the germline V gene. This CDR3 is CASSQEMDPLHSTDTQYF. CDR3 nucleotides: TGTGCCAGCAGCCAAGAAATGGACCCTCTGCACTCCACAGATACGCAGTATTTT.

The CDR3 protein is CASTLGTGSTDTQYF. The CDR3 DNA is TGTGCCAGCACCTTGGGGACAGGCAGCACAGATACGCAGTATTTT. The chain carries TRBV28 and TRBJ2-3, with 8 bases lining up with TRBD1. Germline V lookup: CDR1 MDHEN, CDR2 SYDVKM. This CDR3 is built from 15 residues. Trimming cost V 7 bases and J 0 bases; bases outside gene matches: 6. The variable domain in full, with the rest retrieved from reference TRBV28 and TRBJ2-3, is DVKVTQSSRYLVKRTGEKVFLECVQDMDHENMFWYRQDPGLGLRLIYFSYDVKMKEKGDIPEGYSVSREKKERFSLILESASTNQTSMYLCASTLGTGSTDTQYFGPGTRLTVL.

The chain combines TRBV5-1 with TRBJ2-7, with D perhaps being TRBD1 or TRBD2 (6 bases each). Per germline, CDR1 SGHRS and CDR2 YFSETQ. Trimming took 4 bases from V and 4 from J, leaving 21 bases between them. The CDR3 is 16 amino acids. The CDR3 spells CASSEGGGGGIYEQYF. The CDR3 DNA is TGCGCCAGCAGCGAAGGAGGGGGTGGAGGGATTTACGAGCAGTACTTC. Complete variable domain (other parts from reference TRBV5-1 and TRBJ2-7): KAGVTQTPRYLIKTRGQQVTLSCSPISGHRSVSWYQQTPGQGLQFLFEYFSETQRNKGNFPGRFSGRQFSNSRSEMNVSTLELGDSALYLCASSEGGGGGIYEQYFGPGTRLTVT.

The chain couples TRBV7-9 to TRBJ2-2; unclear D gene. Germline V CDR1 and CDR2: SEHNR, FQNEAQ (reference sequence). V lost 5 bases to trimming and J lost 1 base, with 17 bases between them. CDR3 size: 17 residues. CDR3: CASSPKAENLNTGELFF. CDR3 nucleotide sequence: TGTGCCAGCAGCCCAAAGGCGGAAAACCTGAACACCGGGGAGCTGTTTTTT.

V gene TRBV7-2 combines with J gene TRBJ1-4, with TRBD1 as a possible D gene (5 bases). The CDR3 is 16 residues long. Trimming took 5 bases from V and 3 from J, leaving 16 bases between them. CDR1 and CDR2 (germline): SGHTA, FQGNSA. The CDR3 nucleotides read TGTGCCAGCAGCGGGGGGGTCCAGGGCCCTAATGAAAAACTGTTTTTT. This gives the protein CASSGGVQGPNEKLFF.

The chain is built from TRBV5-6 and TRBJ1-1; D unresolved. V dropped 0 bases and J dropped 1 base, with 7 bases sitting between them. The CDR3 has 14 amino acids. The germline V gene has CDR1 SGHDT and CDR2 YYEEEE. CDR3 sequence (DNA): TGTGCCAGCAGCTTGGGAAGACAGAACACTGAAGCTTTCTTT. Translation gives CASSLGRQNTEAFF.

This chain links TRBV2 with TRBJ2-3; 7 bases map to TRBD1. The CDR3 is 14 amino acids. The ends lost 8 bases at V and 4 bases at J; junction bases unmatched: 9. CDR1 and CDR2 (germline): SNHLY, FYNNEI. The CDR3 here is CASAWAGGADTQYF. DNA for the CDR3: TGTGCCAGCGCATGGGCAGGGGGTGCAGATACGCAGTATTTT.

In this sample, this clone turned up once. The rearrangement joins TRBV19 to TRBJ2-1, with D possibly TRBD1 on 5 matching bases. This CDR3 contains 13 residues. V lost 4 bases to trimming and J lost 5 bases, with 9 bases between them. Germline CDR1 and CDR2: LNHDA and SQIVND (reference sequence). In DNA form, the CDR3 reads TGTGCCAGTAGTACAGGGTCCCACAATGAGCAGTTCTTC. The encoded protein is CASSTGSHNEQFF.

The chain uses TRBV5-4 and TRBJ1-2; D is undetermined. Germline-derived CDR1 and CDR2 are SGHNT and YYREEE (reference sequence). V lost 1 base and J lost 3, with 13 bases in between. This CDR3 contains 15 residues. The CDR3 region has the DNA TGTGCCAGCAGCTTGCCCGGCCGGCAGCACTATGGCTACACCTTC. As protein: CASSLPGRQHYGYTF.

The genes are TRBV29-1 and TRBJ2-3; TRBD1 might be the D (6 bases). V was pared by 5 bases and J by 4 bases, with 19 bases between. CDR1 is SQVTM, CDR2 ANQGSEA, per germline. The CDR3 is 15 residues long. This CDR3 is CSVSRGYRTPDTQYF. CDR3 bases: TGCAGCGTTAGCAGGGGATATAGGACACCAGATACGCAGTATTTT.

The chain recombines TRBV11-3 with TRBJ2-1; D unclear. Trimming took 2 bases from V and 6 from J, leaving 8 bases between them. The CDR3 sequence is 13 residues long. Germline V gene lookup returns CDR1 SGHNT and CDR2 YENEEA. In DNA form, the CDR3 reads TGTGCCAGCAGCTTAAATCGACTCAATGAGCAGTTCTTC. Translation: CASSLNRLNEQFF.

This chain connects TRBV7-9 to TRBJ2-1; 10 bases fit TRBD2. V dropped 2 bases and J dropped 5; count of bases not matched to a gene: 6. The length of the CDR3 is 16 residues. Germline CDR1 and CDR2: SEHNR and FQNEAQ (reference sequence). CDR3 loop: CASSLRQRGGHNEQFF. The CDR3 DNA reads TGTGCCAGCAGCTTAAGACAGCGGGGGGGCCACAATGAGCAGTTCTTC.

The V call is TRBV13, the J call TRBJ2-3; D gene unclear. V was cut by 1 base and J by 2 bases, with 16 bases left in between. CDR3 size: 17 residues. The germline V gene has CDR1 PRHDT and CDR2 FYEKMQ (reference sequence). The CDR3 DNA sequence: TGTGCCAGCAGCTTAGTATTTAGGGTAGGGAACACAGATACGCAGTATTTT. Its protein product is CASSLVFRVGNTDTQYF.

As regards this clone: Distinct nucleotide sequences in the sample also encode this CDR3. The V gene is TRBV5-1, the J gene TRBJ2-7; D is perhaps TRBD1 (5 bases). Trimming took 0 bases from V and 0 from J, leaving 7 bases between them. CDR3 size: 14 residues. Germline CDR1 SGHRS, CDR2 YFSETQ. CDR3 protein: CASSLGQSSYEQYF. Written as DNA, the CDR3 is TGCGCCAGCAGCTTGGGACAGAGCTCCTACGAGCAGTACTTC.

The chain has TRBV5-1 and TRBJ2-7; 9 positions agree with TRBD1. The CDR3 extends over 14 amino acids. The germline gives CDR1 SGHRS, CDR2 YFSETQ. The V segment lost 4 bases and the J segment 5 bases; nucleotides outside the gene matches: 7. The chain's CDR3 is CASSLGQGVDEQYF. The CDR3 region has the DNA TGCGCCAGCAGCCTGGGACAGGGAGTTGACGAGCAGTACTTC.

The J gene is TRBJ2-3, the V gene TRBV6-5; 7 bases are a match to TRBD2. The germline CDR1 and CDR2 sequences are MNHEY and SVGAGI. The CDR3 covers 14 residues. The V and J ends lost 6 bases and 2 bases, in that order; junction bases with no gene match: 5. The CDR3, as DNA: TGTGCCAGCAGCAAAGGGACTAACACAGATACGCAGTATTTT. Amino acids: CASSKGTNTDTQYF.

The rearrangement uses TRBV7-8 and TRBJ2-1, with 11 positions matching TRBD2. The CDR3 length is 19 residues. Germline CDR1 and CDR2: SGHVS and FQNEAQ. Trimming removed 3 bases from V and 1 base from J; junction bases left unmatched: 11. CDR3 sequence reads: CASSLGLAEPPRSYNEQFF. In nucleotides, the CDR3 is TGTGCCAGCAGCTTGGGACTAGCGGAGCCCCCGAGGTCCTACAATGAGCAGTTCTTC.

The chain combines TRBV7-9 with TRBJ2-3; D is uncertain. Germline V gene lookup returns CDR1 SEHNR and CDR2 FQNEAQ (reference sequence). The CDR3 length is 13 residues. Trimming cost V 5 bases and J 10 bases, with 16 bases left between them. The CDR3 reads CASSLPQTPSQYF. The CDR3, as DNA: TGTGCCAGCAGCCTACCACAGACCCCTTCGCAGTATTTT.